The 25 T cell receptor beta chains in this list originate from one sample, sequenced in a study of T cells expressing NK-cell markers. For each CDR3 protein, TCRdb gives one entry from its re-call of the 5' RACE reads, without DNA. This table holds fewer than 400,000 distinct CDR3 sequences. The sequenced sample consisted of blood T cells: a sorted CD56 or NKG2C T cell subset, CD4+ or CD8+ T cells, or bulk PBMC T cells (not recorded which). Receptors originate from a man aged 18 to 69 in good health.

The rearrangement links TRBV9 to TRBJ2-3. CDR3 length equals 15 residues. Germline values: CDR1 SGDLS, CDR2 YYNGEE. The CDR3 protein is CASSVGSHVTSTQYF.

The CDR3 sequence is CASSPTPVNTEAFF. This chain joins TRBV5-1 and TRBJ1-1; TCRdb selects TRBD1, and the lack of DNA leaves this call unchecked. There are 14 residues in the CDR3. The germline V gene has CDR1 SGHRS and CDR2 YFSETQ.

The chain links TRBV6-2 or TRBV6-3 to TRBJ2-7; TCRdb indicates TRBD1, and absent DNA this call remains unverified. Germline CDR1 MNHEY, CDR2 SVGEGT. This CDR3 spans 14 amino acids. CDR3 in amino acids: CASSNQDRRETQYF.

This sequence joins TRBV19 and TRBJ2-1. CDR1 is LNHDA, CDR2 SQIVND, per germline (reference sequence). The CDR3 is made up of 15 amino acids. CDR3: CATSSLHGSYNEQFF.

V usage is TRBV6-5 and J usage is TRBJ2-3; TCRdb designates TRBD2, a call that cannot be tested without DNA. The length of the CDR3 is 17 residues. Germline CDR1 reads MNHEY; CDR2 reads SVGAGI. CDR3 loop: CASSYSATRALTDTQYF.

The V and J genes are TRBV7-8 and TRBJ1-2. From germline, CDR1 is SGHVS and CDR2 FQNEAQ. The CDR3 sequence is 15 residues long. The CDR3 here is CASSEETGPTGGYTF.

The rearrangement links TRBV14 to TRBJ1-6. This CDR3 is built from 13 residues. Per the germline V gene, CDR1 is SGHDN and CDR2 is FVKESK. The CDR3 here is CASSPQVNSPLHF.

The CDR3 here is CASSDSPSDTQYF. J is TRBJ2-3 and V is TRBV6-4. The CDR3 runs 13 residues. Germline values: CDR1 MRHNA, CDR2 SNTAGT.

The chain joins TRBV7-2 to TRBJ1-1; TCRdb names TRBD1, which stays unverified in the absence of DNA. The CDR3 runs 14 residues. Germline values: CDR1 SGHTA, CDR2 FQGNSA. CDR3: CASSSTPGGIEAFF.

This CDR3 reads CSATSGGAGGEQFF. The rearrangement uses TRBV20-1 and TRBJ2-1; as DNA is missing, the TRBD1 call by TCRdb cannot be tested. Germline V gene sequence: CDR1 DFQATT, CDR2 SNEGSKA (reference sequence). The CDR3 is 14 residues long.

The genes are TRBV2 and TRBJ1-5; TCRdb indicates TRBD1, and absent DNA this call remains unverified. Per germline, CDR1 SNHLY and CDR2 FYNNEI. CDR3 length: 13 residues. The CDR3 loop is CASERQGIQPQHF.

The chain joins TRBV10-3 to TRBJ2-7; with no DNA, the TCRdb D assignment of TRBD1 cannot be verified. Germline lookup yields CDR1 ENHRY and CDR2 SYGVKD. The CDR3 consists of 13 residues. The CDR3 spells CAITPSPGYEQYF.

The chain has TRBV6-2 or TRBV6-3 and TRBJ2-7; TCRdb gives TRBD2 as the D gene, but with no DNA this cannot be confirmed. The CDR3 runs to 14 residues. In germline, CDR1 is MNHEY, CDR2 SVGEGT. The CDR3 spells CASSDPGLRYEQYF.

J is TRBJ2-1 and V is TRBV2; TCRdb outputs TRBD2, but without DNA this stays unchecked. This CDR3 has 15 amino acids. Germline CDR1 SNHLY, CDR2 FYNNEI. The CDR3 sequence is CASRVGLAAYNEQFF.

This chain links TRBV19 with TRBJ2-6; TCRdb indicates TRBD1, and absent DNA this call remains unverified. This CDR3 contains 17 residues. CDR1 and CDR2 from the germline V gene are LNHDA and SQIVND (reference sequence). The CDR3 loop is CASSMGVTGPGANVLTF.

The CDR3 protein is CASSESVGQLYNSPLHF. The rearrangement uses TRBV2 and TRBJ1-6; TCRdb proposes TRBD1, but this gene call is untestable without DNA. The CDR3 spans 17 residues. The germline CDR1 and CDR2 sequences are SNHLY and FYNNEI.

V gene TRBV2 combines with J gene TRBJ2-2; TCRdb gives TRBD1 as the D gene, but with no DNA this cannot be confirmed. The CDR3 is made up of 14 amino acids. CDR1 SNHLY and CDR2 FYNNEI come from the germline V gene. This CDR3 is CASRVQGFTGELFF.

The rearrangement joins TRBV5-1 to TRBJ2-1; TCRdb's assignment of TRBD2 cannot be checked, as there is no DNA. From germline, CDR1 is SGHRS and CDR2 YFSETQ. The CDR3 extends over 17 amino acids. The CDR3 protein is CASSLARLAGMHNEQFF.

V usage is TRBV20-1 and J usage is TRBJ2-7; as DNA is missing, the TRBD1 call by TCRdb cannot be tested. From germline, CDR1 is DFQATT and CDR2 SNEGSKA (reference sequence). The CDR3 consists of 14 residues. The CDR3: CSARNWDTTYEQYF.

This chain connects TRBV6-1 to TRBJ1-2. Germline-derived CDR1 and CDR2 are MNHNS and SASEGT. This CDR3 contains 15 residues. The CDR3 loop reads CASTTGGGRGGNYTF.

The chain has TRBV3-1 and TRBJ1-4. In germline, CDR1 is LGHDT, CDR2 YNNKEL (reference sequence). The CDR3 contains 15 residues. Here the CDR3 reads CASSSNSLFREKLFF.

The chain joins TRBV20-1 to TRBJ1-2. Germline V gene sequence: CDR1 DFQATT, CDR2 SNEGSKA (reference sequence). CDR3 length: 13 residues. The CDR3 here is CSASTGRVDGYTF.

V and J are TRBV7-8 and TRBJ2-3; the D call from TCRdb, TRBD1, cannot be confirmed without DNA. Germline V lookup: CDR1 SGHVS, CDR2 FQNEAQ. This CDR3 has 15 amino acids. CDR3 region: CASSYRASSTDTQYF.

The chain uses TRBV24-1 and TRBJ2-1; TCRdb's assignment of TRBD1 cannot be checked, as there is no DNA. This CDR3 spans 17 amino acids. Germline V gene sequence: CDR1 KGHDR, CDR2 SFDVKD. CDR3 region: CATLRGCQHNYYNEQFF.

This chain uses TRBV20-1 with TRBJ1-1. The germline V gene encodes CDR1 DFQATT and CDR2 SNEGSKA (reference sequence). This CDR3 has 13 residues. The CDR3: CSARAGLDSEAFF.